The TCR beta chain under discussion was sequenced for a study of response to subunit inactivated influenza vaccine. From the RT-PCR reads, TCRdb called clonotypes with MiXCR, one entry per CDR3 protein. The profile shows about 160,000 distinct CDR3 sequences, approximately 12% of them singletons. This clonotype showed up just a few times. Its cognate antigen is unknown. Findings and caveats of the study: The authors suggested that every seasonal influenza vaccination recruits few new T cells.

V lost 5 bases to trimming and J lost 0 bases; unmatched junction nucleotides: 5. Germline assignment: CDR1 DFQATT and CDR2 SNEGSKA (reference sequence). The CDR3 covers 14 residues. The chain employs TRBV20-1 and TRBJ2-7; 9 bases align to TRBD2. The clonotype comes from a man aged 50 to 69 who received an inactivated influenza vaccine. The source was CD8+ T cells sorted from PBMCs, collected about 24 months after vaccination. The CDR3 bases are TGCAGTGCTGGGACTAGCCTAAGCTCCTACGAGCAGTACTTC. Its translation: CSAGTSLSSYEQYF.